The 32 T cell receptor beta chains listed next were all sequenced from one sample in a study of blood T cells in healthy people across ages. A sample-barcoded 5' primer and a J-beta primer mix were used in a second PCR of roughly 6 to 11 cycles. TCRdb called the 5' RACE reads again in MiXCR, with one record for every CDR3 protein. The sample lists around 800,000 distinct CDR3 sequences, approximately 53% occurring once. The specimen was blood. These receptors were obtained from an elderly man in good health.

This clonotype was detected only once. This rearrangement joins TRBV29-1 to TRBJ2-1; 8 nucleotides match TRBD2. With V trimmed by 5 bases and J by 2 bases, 5 bases remained unmatched. Per the germline V gene, CDR1 is SQVTM and CDR2 is ANQGSEA. The CDR3 covers 14 residues. This chain's CDR3 is CSVIAGLAYNEQFF. The CDR3 DNA reads as TGCAGCGTTATAGCGGGGTTGGCCTACAATGAGCAGTTCTTC.

V and J are TRBV13 and TRBJ2-4, with D tentatively TRBD2 (6 bases). The J call is in doubt because the DNA end fits TRBJ2-7 better. Germline lookup yields CDR1 PRHDT and CDR2 FYEKMQ (reference sequence). The CDR3 contains 14 residues. CDR3 amino acids: CASNLRLVPYEQYF. In DNA form, the CDR3 reads TGTGCCAGCAATCTCCGACTAGTTCCCTACGAGCAGTACTTC.

The chain employs TRBV3-1 and TRBJ2-4; the D gene could be TRBD1 or TRBD2 (6 bases each). The CDR3 consists of 12 residues. The V and J ends lost 2 bases and 13 bases respectively, with 12 bases between them. Germline CDR1 and CDR2: LGHDT and YNNKEL (reference sequence). CDR3 in amino acids: CASSQMEGEQYF. CDR3 DNA: TGTGCCAGCAGCCAAATGGAGGGGGAGCAGTACTTC.

The chain joins TRBV6-6 to TRBJ2-5, with D tentatively TRBD2 (6 bases). With 2 bases removed from V and 11 bases from J, the gap between germline ends came to 12 bases. CDR1 is MNHNY, CDR2 SVGAGI, per germline (reference sequence). This CDR3 is 12 amino acids long. CDR3 region: CASSYPSGEQYF. The DNA for the CDR3 is TGTGCCAGCAGTTACCCCTCGGGGGAGCAGTACTTC.

This sequence joins TRBV9 and TRBJ2-4; D unclear. This CDR3 is 12 amino acids long. V was trimmed by 3 bases and J by 5 bases, leaving 6 bases between them. Germline lookup yields CDR1 SGDLS and CDR2 YYNGEE. CDR3 DNA: TGTGCCAGCAGCGCGGATCAAAACATTCAGTACTTC. Its translation is CASSADQNIQYF.

The chain has TRBV7-2 and TRBJ2-4, with D hard to call. With 0 bases removed from V and 7 bases from J, the gap between germline ends came to 13 bases. CDR1 is SGHTA, CDR2 FQGNSA, per germline. The CDR3 is 15 amino acids. DNA for the CDR3: TGTGCCAGCAGCTTAGCCAGAGCCCCGCAGAACATTCAGTACTTC. This translates into CASSLARAPQNIQYF.

The chain carries TRBV7-2 and TRBJ1-2, with TRBD1 as a possible D gene (5 bases). V was cut by 5 bases and J by 7 bases, with 14 bases left in between. The germline V gene has CDR1 SGHTA and CDR2 FQGNSA. CDR3 length: 13 amino acids. CDR3 residues: CASSQLGVIGYTF. In DNA, the CDR3 is TGTGCCAGCAGCCAGTTGGGGGTTATTGGCTACACCTTC.

DNA for the CDR3: TGCAGTGCTAGTGGGGACAGGGACTCCTACGAGCAGTACTTC. Protein sequence: CSASGDRDSYEQYF. V gene TRBV20-1 combines with J gene TRBJ2-7; 9 bases map to TRBD1. This CDR3 is 14 amino acids long. Germline lookup yields CDR1 DFQATT and CDR2 SNEGSKA (reference sequence). Unmatched junction bases numbered 3, after V lost 3 bases and J lost 0 bases.

The CDR3 loop is CASSTGQDSYEQYF. CDR3 sequence (DNA): TGCGCCAGCAGCACGGGACAGGACTCCTACGAGCAGTACTTC. This chain links TRBV5-1 with TRBJ2-7; the match to TRBD1 covers 8 bases. V was pared by 4 bases and J by 0 bases, with 3 bases of the junction left unmatched. There are 14 residues in the CDR3. Per the germline V gene, CDR1 is SGHRS and CDR2 is YFSETQ.

This rearrangement joins TRBV5-1 to TRBJ2-7; no clear D gene. Trimming shortened V by 4 bases and J by 7 bases, and 15 bases separated the two germline ends. Germline values: CDR1 SGHRS, CDR2 YFSETQ. The CDR3 runs 13 residues. Here the CDR3 DNA reads TGCGCCAGCAGCGCCGATCCTACCGGGGAGCAGTACTTC. Protein sequence: CASSADPTGEQYF. The complete variable domain, with remaining parts taken from reference TRBV5-1 and TRBJ2-7, reads KAGVTQTPRYLIKTRGQQVTLSCSPISGHRSVSWYQQTPGQGLQFLFEYFSETQRNKGNFPGRFSGRQFSNSRSEMNVSTLELGDSALYLCASSADPTGEQYFGPGTRLTVT.

The chain couples TRBV7-6 to TRBJ2-7, with D maybe TRBD2 (5 bases). Germline CDR1 reads SGHVS; CDR2 reads FNYEAQ. V was pared by 4 bases and J by 6 bases, with 16 bases between. CDR3 length: 14 amino acids. The CDR3 nucleotides read TGTGCCAGCAGCTCCTCAGAGTGGGGAGTCGAGCAGTACTTC. Encoded protein: CASSSSEWGVEQYF.

The gene calls are TRBV5-6 and TRBJ2-1; D may be TRBD2 (6 bases). The V and J ends lost 1 base and 13 bases respectively, with 18 bases between them. The CDR3 covers 14 residues. Germline V gives CDR1 SGHDT, CDR2 YYEEEE. The CDR3 nucleotides read TGTGCCAGCAGCTTGATGGGGCGCGGGGAGACCCAGTTCTTC. Translating gives CASSLMGRGETQFF.

This clonotype turned up a few times. The chain recombines TRBV4-2 with TRBJ2-3, with D possibly matching TRBD2 (5 bases). CDR1 is LGHNA and CDR2 is YNFKEQ in the germline V gene. This CDR3 region has 15 residues. Trimming shortened V by 6 bases and J by 14 bases, and 27 bases separated the two germline ends. The CDR3 region has the DNA TGTGCCAGCAGTCATCCGGAGGCCTTGCGGAGATACGCGTATTTT. Translating it yields CASSHPEALRRYAYF.

The sample holds a few counts of this clonotype. The rearrangement joins TRBV5-1 to TRBJ2-3; TRBD2 agrees at 12 bases. With V trimmed by 4 bases and J by 2 bases, 5 bases remained unmatched. The CDR3 is 16 amino acids. Per germline, CDR1 SGHRS and CDR2 YFSETQ. Written as DNA, the CDR3 is TGCGCCAGCAGCCCTGGACTAGCGGGATTCACAGATACGCAGTATTTT. Encoded protein: CASSPGLAGFTDTQYF.

V and J are TRBV6-1 and TRBJ1-2; unclear D gene. The germline CDR1 and CDR2 sequences are MNHNS and SASEGT. There are 13 residues in the CDR3. With 2 bases removed from V and 4 bases from J, the gap between germline ends came to 8 bases. The CDR3 is CASSERGTYGYTF. The CDR3 coding sequence is TGTGCCAGCAGTGAACGGGGTACCTATGGCTACACCTTC.

The chain links TRBV11-3 to TRBJ2-4; D remains ambiguous. Matching the DNA end better, TRBJ2-7 makes the J call doubtful. Germline V gene lookup returns CDR1 SGHNT and CDR2 YENEEA. This CDR3 is built from 13 residues. In nucleotides, the CDR3 is TGTGCCAGCAGCCAAAGCGTGCAGAACGAGCAGTACTTC. Translation: CASSQSVQNEQYF.

The chain recombines TRBV2 with TRBJ1-2; 8 nucleotides match TRBD1. The CDR3 has 13 amino acids. Germline loops: CDR1 SNHLY, CDR2 FYNNEI. The V segment lost 4 bases and the J segment 5 bases; nucleotides outside the gene matches: 3. This chain's CDR3 is CASSAQGGYGYTF. CDR3 nucleotide sequence: TGTGCCAGCAGTGCACAGGGGGGGTATGGCTACACCTTC.

The V call is TRBV25-1, the J call TRBJ2-7; a possible D gene is TRBD1 (5 bases). CDR1 MGHDK and CDR2 SYGVNS come from the germline V gene. The CDR3 totals 16 residues. V was shortened by 8 bases and J by 5 bases, with 25 bases between the two germline ends. CDR3 sequence: CASGHTGKGLGNEQYF. CDR3 DNA: TGTGCCAGCGGACATACAGGAAAGGGATTGGGCAACGAGCAGTACTTC.

The rearrangement links TRBV20-1 to TRBJ2-6, with 8 positions matching TRBD1. With 1 base clipped from V and 1 base from J, the junction kept 3 bases outside the gene matches. CDR1 DFQATT and CDR2 SNEGSKA come from the germline V gene (reference sequence). This CDR3 has 16 residues. The CDR3 protein is CSARGTGLSGANVLTF. In DNA, the CDR3 is TGCAGTGCTAGAGGGACAGGGCTATCTGGGGCCAACGTCCTGACTTTC.

The chain has TRBV19 and TRBJ2-3; D remains ambiguous. Between the trimmed V and J ends, which lost 7 bases and 1 base, there was a span of 12 bases. Germline lookup yields CDR1 LNHDA and CDR2 SQIVND (reference sequence). The CDR3 covers 14 residues. The CDR3 sequence is CASTPLWGTDTQYF. In nucleotides, the CDR3 is TGTGCCAGTACCCCACTATGGGGCACAGATACGCAGTATTTT.

In this sample, this clonotype turned up a few times. The J gene is TRBJ2-3, the V gene TRBV11-2; D is unresolved. The CDR3 is made up of 12 amino acids. From germline, CDR1 is SGHAT and CDR2 FQNNGV. V lost 4 bases and J 14 bases, leaving 16 bases between the germline ends. The CDR3 protein is CASSSGRRYAYF. DNA for the CDR3: TGTGCCAGCAGCTCCGGGCGGAGATACGCGTATTTT.

This sequence joins TRBV11-2 and TRBJ2-3, with TRBD2 as a possible D gene (5 bases). Deletions cut 1 base from V and 14 bases from J, with 25 bases between. There are 16 residues in the CDR3. Germline CDR1 reads SGHAT; CDR2 reads FQNNGV. The CDR3 DNA reads as TGTGCCAGCAGCTTAGTAGGTGGGAGCGGATCAAGATACGCGTATTTT. Protein sequence: CASSLVGGSGSRYAYF.

The chain recombines TRBV20-1 with TRBJ1-1; D not certain. The CDR3 spans 12 residues. Trimming left V 6 bases short and J 1 base short, with 9 bases between. Germline CDR1 reads DFQATT; CDR2 reads SNEGSKA (reference sequence). The CDR3 is CSAYARNTEAFF. In nucleotides, the CDR3 is TGCAGTGCCTACGCGAGGAACACTGAAGCTTTCTTT.

The chain recombines TRBV6-1 with TRBJ2-5, with D possibly being TRBD1 (5 bases). The end of the DNA aligns better with TRBJ2-7, so the J call may be wrong. The length of the CDR3 is 15 residues. From germline, CDR1 is MNHNS and CDR2 SASEGT. This CDR3 is CASSEATGPPYEQYF. The CDR3 region has the DNA TGTGCCAGCAGTGAAGCAACAGGACCCCCCTACGAGCAGTACTTC.

V usage is TRBV15 and J usage is TRBJ2-7, with 8 bases lining up with TRBD1. The CDR3 has 14 amino acids. V was pared by 2 bases and J by 3 bases, with 3 bases of the junction left unmatched. Germline CDR1 LNHNV, CDR2 YYDKDF (reference sequence). The CDR3 loop is CATSRPDRGYEQYF. The CDR3 coding sequence is TGTGCCACCAGCAGACCCGACAGGGGCTACGAGCAGTACTTC.

The rearrangement uses TRBV7-7 and TRBJ2-1; D ambiguous. V lost 5 bases, J lost 4 bases, and 18 bases lay in between. CDR3 length: 16 amino acids. CDR1 SSHAT and CDR2 FNYEAQ come from the germline V gene (reference sequence). CDR3 in amino acids: CASSPEKAVGYNEQFF. Here the CDR3 DNA reads TGTGCCAGCAGCCCAGAGAAGGCAGTGGGATACAATGAGCAGTTCTTC.

This chain connects TRBV2 to TRBJ2-3; 10 bases fit TRBD2. Germline lookup yields CDR1 SNHLY and CDR2 FYNNEI. J was trimmed by 0 bases and V by 6 bases; bases with no gene match: 3. This CDR3 spans 15 amino acids. CDR3 in DNA: TGTGCCAGCAGGTTGACTAGCGGGAGCACAGATACGCAGTATTTT. It specifies CASRLTSGSTDTQYF.

This clonotype has a count of ten or more. Given a much more abundant clone one base away, this may be a read error. The gene calls are TRBV6-1 and TRBJ2-6; D remains ambiguous. Per germline, CDR1 MNHNS and CDR2 SASEGT. V lost 1 base, J lost 0 bases, and 4 bases lay in between. The CDR3 consists of 15 residues. The CDR3 nucleotides are TGTGCCAGCAGTGAAGTGGGCTCTGGGGCCAACGTCCTGACTTTC. Translating gives CASSEVGSGANVLTF.

V and J are TRBV18 and TRBJ2-1, with D perhaps matching TRBD1 or TRBD2 (5 bases each). This CDR3 is built from 11 residues. V shed 1 base and J shed 15 bases, with 10 bases lying between them. In germline, CDR1 is KGHSH, CDR2 LQKENI. Here the CDR3 DNA reads TGTGCCAGCTCACCACGCAGGGAGACGTTCTTC. The encoded protein is CASSPRRETFF. The full variable domain, completed using reference TRBV18 and TRBJ2-1, is NAGVMQNPRHLVRRRGQEARLRCSPMKGHSHVYWYRQLPEEGLKFMVYLQKENIIDESGMPKERFSAEFPKEGPSILRIQQVVRGDSAAYFCASSPRRETFFGPGTRLTVL.

V is TRBV6-6 and J is TRBJ1-1, with 10 bases matching TRBD1. This CDR3 contains 16 residues. V lost 5 bases and J lost 1; bases outside the gene matches: 7. The germline gives CDR1 MNHNY, CDR2 SVGAGI (reference sequence). Here the CDR3 DNA reads TGTGCCAGCAGTCTCATCGACAGGGGGCCGAACACTGAAGCTTTCTTT. It yields the protein CASSLIDRGPNTEAFF.

V is TRBV29-1 and J is TRBJ2-1; 10 bases line up with TRBD2. After removal of 7 bases from V and 4 bases from J, the junction contained 10 bases not matched to a gene. The germline V gene encodes CDR1 SQVTM and CDR2 ANQGSEA. The CDR3 runs 15 residues. DNA for the CDR3: TGCAGCGGGGCTAGCGGGAGCGCTCTGTACAATGAGCAGTTCTTC. This sequence encodes CSGASGSALYNEQFF.

This sequence joins TRBV2 and TRBJ2-1; 7 bases are a match to TRBD1. CDR1 is SNHLY, CDR2 FYNNEI, per germline. The trim removed 4 bases at V and 7 bases at J, leaving 10 bases unmatched. The CDR3 has 15 residues. For the CDR3, the DNA is TGTGCCAGCAGTGCAGGGGGAATCAGGTATAATGAGCAGTTCTTC. It yields the protein CASSAGGIRYNEQFF.